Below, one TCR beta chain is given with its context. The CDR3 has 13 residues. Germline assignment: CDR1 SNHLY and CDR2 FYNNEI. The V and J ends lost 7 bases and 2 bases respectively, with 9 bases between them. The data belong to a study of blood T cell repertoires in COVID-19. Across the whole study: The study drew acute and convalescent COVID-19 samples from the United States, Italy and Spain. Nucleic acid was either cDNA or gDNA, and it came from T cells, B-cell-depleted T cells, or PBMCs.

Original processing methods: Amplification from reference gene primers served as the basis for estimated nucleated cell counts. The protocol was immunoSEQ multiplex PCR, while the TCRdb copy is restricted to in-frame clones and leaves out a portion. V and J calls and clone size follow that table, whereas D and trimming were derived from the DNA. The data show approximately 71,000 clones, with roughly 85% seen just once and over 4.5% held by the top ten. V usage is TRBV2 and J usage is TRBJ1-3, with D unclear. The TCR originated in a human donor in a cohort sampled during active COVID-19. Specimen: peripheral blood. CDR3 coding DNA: TGTGCCAGCACTTCTACGGCTGGAAACACCATATATTTT. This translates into CASTSTAGNTIYF.